This note documents a single T cell receptor (beta chain) sequence. These data originate in a study of T cell responses to AZD1222 COVID-19 vaccine. The CDR3 sequence is 12 residues long. Germline CDR1 and CDR2: SGHAT and FQNNGV. V was cut by 5 bases and J by 6 bases, with 9 bases left in between. Sequencing used immunoSEQ multiplex PCR; TCRdb keeps in-frame clones, though not all of them. The sample has roughly 100,000 clones; 85% to 90% are singletons. This TCR was recovered from an adult in good health. Sequenced here: peripheral blood, sampled on day 0 of AZD1222 vaccination. The chain uses TRBV11-2 and TRBJ2-3; D gene uncertain. The CDR3 region is CASSLHLDTQYF. The CDR3 bases are TGTGCCAGCAGCCTCCACTTGGATACGCAGTATTTT.